These 9 T cell receptor beta chains were all obtained from the same sample, sequenced in a study of blood T cell repertoires in COVID-19. The protocol was immunoSEQ multiplex PCR, while the TCRdb copy is restricted to in-frame clones and leaves out a portion. The table lists 200,000 or so clones, about 86% of them singletons. Specimen: PBMCs or T cells enriched from blood (not recorded which). The receptor set was obtained from a middle-aged man who had recovered from COVID-19.

The chain links TRBV25-1 to TRBJ2-7; 7 bases fit TRBD1. CDR1 MGHDK and CDR2 SYGVNS come from the germline V gene. Trimming took 6 bases from V and 2 from J; bases not matched to a gene: 7. The CDR3 spans 14 residues. The CDR3 nucleotides are TGTGCCAGCAGCGCCCCGGGGACAGCCTACGAGCAGTACTTC. Protein: CASSAPGTAYEQYF.

The chain recombines TRBV4-2 with TRBJ1-1; no reliable D call. The germline gives CDR1 LGHNA, CDR2 YNFKEQ. V lost 4 bases, J lost 1 base, and 13 bases lay in between. The CDR3 has 15 amino acids. The CDR3 sequence is CASSPPSTGNTEAFF. CDR3 nucleotide sequence: TGTGCCAGCAGCCCGCCATCCACGGGGAACACTGAAGCTTTCTTT.

The gene calls are TRBV5-1 and TRBJ1-1, with 7 bases fitting TRBD1. From germline, CDR1 is SGHRS and CDR2 YFSETQ. V was pared by 0 bases and J by 1 base, with 3 bases of the junction left unmatched. The CDR3 loop spans 15 amino acids. In DNA form, the CDR3 reads TGCGCCAGCAGCTTGGGGACAGGCAGGAACACTGAAGCTTTCTTT. Translation: CASSLGTGRNTEAFF.

CDR3: CASSPQGRRTDTQYF. Here the CDR3 DNA reads TGTGCCAGCAGCCCACAGGGGAGAAGGACAGATACGCAGTATTTT. This rearrangement joins TRBV9 to TRBJ2-3; 7 bases are a match to TRBD1. CDR3 size: 15 residues. Germline-derived CDR1 and CDR2 are SGDLS and YYNGEE. J gave up 3 bases and V 4 bases, and 8 bases lay outside the gene matches.

This clone occurred a few times. The genes are TRBV5-6 and TRBJ1-1, with a tentative D call TRBD1 (5 bases). CDR1 and CDR2 from the germline V gene are SGHDT and YYEEEE. The CDR3 is made up of 13 amino acids. V gave up 1 base and J gave up 6 bases, with 10 bases separating them. The CDR3 is CASSLSRGAEAFF. CDR3 DNA sequence: TGTGCCAGCAGCTTGAGCCGGGGGGCTGAAGCTTTCTTT.

The V call is TRBV19, the J call TRBJ1-5, with 8 bases identical to TRBD1. The CDR3 has 15 amino acids. CDR1 is LNHDA and CDR2 is SQIVND in the germline V gene (reference sequence). J lost 3 bases, V lost 5 bases, and 6 bases had no gene match. CDR3: CASSARTGYNQPQHF. CDR3 DNA sequence: TGTGCCAGTAGTGCGAGGACAGGGTACAATCAGCCCCAGCATTTT.

The chain uses TRBV27 and TRBJ1-1; 7 positions match TRBD1. V gave up 5 bases and J gave up 8 bases; unmatched junction bases: 11. The CDR3 has 14 amino acids. Per germline, CDR1 MNHEY and CDR2 SMNVEV (reference sequence). CDR3: CASSALWRGGEAFF. For the CDR3, the DNA is TGTGCCAGCAGTGCCCTCTGGAGAGGGGGCGAAGCTTTCTTT.

The chain has TRBV6-2 or TRBV6-3 and TRBJ1-1, with D unresolved. CDR3 size: 12 residues. V was clipped by 2 bases and J by 11 bases, with 12 bases between them. Germline V CDR1 and CDR2: MNHEY, SVGEGT. The CDR3 here is CASSYPGLEAFF. The CDR3 DNA is TGTGCCAGCAGTTACCCGGGGTTGGAGGCTTTCTTT.

The chain couples TRBV7-9 to TRBJ2-3; D is unclear. Germline V lookup: CDR1 SEHNR, CDR2 FQNEAQ (reference sequence). Trimming removed 3 bases at V and 0 bases at J, with 7 bases between. This CDR3 has 14 amino acids. CDR3 amino acids: CASSFTVSTDTQYF. As DNA, the CDR3 is TGTGCCAGCAGCTTCACAGTCAGCACAGATACGCAGTATTTT.